What follows is one T cell receptor (beta chain) and its context. The specificity of this receptor is unknown. No per-base quality is available; no much larger clone lies one base away. CDR3 length: 15 amino acids, cysteine to phenylalanine. Only the CDR3 DNA stays, 45 bases, in frame from base 1. From a lookup of the germline V gene (reference sequence), CDR1 and CDR2 are MNHEY and SMNVEV. V was cut back by 0 bases and J by 4 bases, leaving a gap of 12 bases between them. The data belong to a study of shared clonotypes between healthy human individuals (TCRdb year 2020). Background for the entire study: The cohort comprised a couple of women and a few men aged 18 to 49 years. Between about 0.85 and 10 billion PBMCs per donor were obtained by leukapheresis. Blood TCR repertoires of four to six healthy adults were deeply sequenced to estimate repertoire size and the extent of clonotype sharing between individuals. Per donor, three plates each were used for CD4 naive and CD4 memory, two for CD8 naive, and one for CD8 memory. To increase sequencing depth and limit assay-specific biases, different laboratories used diverse techniques to prepare libraries and sequence TCR repertoires. On the study overall, not on this receptor specifically: Only blood was sampled, and tissue TCR repertoires likely differ from those in blood. Clonotypes shared by all four sorted-subset donors showed higher generation probabilities than non-shared clonotypes. Naive subsets generally had larger estimated clonotype richness than memory subsets. Because the study included a small number of donors, the genetic and exposure-history diversity represented was limited. Incomplete sequencing was indicated by rarefaction of sorted-subset datasets, despite the large sequencing depth. When several donors were compared, the shared fraction of clonotypes was about 5.5% for naive CD4, 3.5% to 4% for naive CD8, about 2.5% for memory CD4, and 0.35% to 0.4% for memory CD8. Based on pairwise subsampling, the degree of clonotype sharing among donors was expected to be affected by sequencing depth.

TCR CDR3 regions were amplified from genomic DNA by multiplex PCR using the deep immunoSEQ assay. Genomic DNA extracted from each cell subset was distributed evenly over all wells of several immunoSEQ 96-well plates, and each plate served as one replicate. For sorted subsets, about 220 ng of genomic DNA, equivalent to some 33,000 T cell genomes, went into each replicate PCR. Purified libraries were quantified with a Qubit 3.0 fluorometer, sized on a Bioanalyzer 2100, and re-quantified with the KAPA Library Quantification kit. A separate single-read 150-cycle Illumina NextSeq 550 flow cell was used to sequence each immunoSEQ 96-well plate. Per the source publication's procedure: Because the immunoSEQ output included only junctional sequences and no quality scores, the filtering could not be the same as the filtering used for full-length reads. Sequences were annotated with PyIR, a Python wrapper for IgBLAST v1.9, using IMGT germline references to assign V/J genes and CDR3. Reads were filtered out if the reads had weak V/J assignments (E-value above 1e-6), no CDR3, stop codons, out-of-frame junctions, or ambiguous translated residues. V3J clonotypes were defined as sequences sharing the same inferred V gene, J gene, and CDR3 amino acid sequence. Percentage overlap between repertoires was computed as shared unique clonotypes divided by the size of the smaller repertoire. Richness of each repertoire was evaluated using RTK rarefaction, the Chao1 estimator, and Recon v2.1 estimates of unobserved clonotypes. Generation probabilities were computed with OLGA for all TCRbeta clonotypes obtained by the gDNA method from several donors. TCRdb mirrors the immuneACCESS table, restricted to in-frame sequences. Some clones are absent from its copies; in checked studies, under half trace to an unresolved V gene, and the reason for the others is unknown. V and J calls and clone size are as listed in that table; D and trimming were resolved from the DNA. In this sample the table shows about 2.1 million clones, 85% to 95% of which occur a single time. Jointly, the top ten make up about 1.5% of the sample.

For the CD8 naive samples, CD45RO-negative cells were positively selected for CCR7, yielding a CD45RA+CCR7+ population from which TemRA cells were excluded. The donors were healthy, HIV-negative adults who had no recently reported acute infections or vaccinations. Only Caucasian adults living in Nashville, Tennessee, USA were represented among the donors. Blood was obtained by leukapheresis, after which PBMCs were separated by Ficoll-Histopaque density gradient centrifugation and cryopreserved in liquid nitrogen vapor phase. Analytical flow cytometry was used to check the purity and quantity of every magnetically sorted T cell population. Genomic DNA was isolated from each sorted fraction and quantified by UV absorbance on a Nanodrop 2000c.

The sequence was collected from a man in his late teens or twenties in good health. Some clones in this sample may be carry-over from other donors' samples. Material for sequencing was naive CD8+ T cells from PBMCs. The cell subset or site tag for this specimen amounts to: CD45RA+CCR7+. The chain links TRBV27 with TRBJ1-2; the D segment could be TRBD1, given 5 matching bases. Read as DNA, the sequence is TGTGCCAGCAGTTTATCTATGTGGGGGACCTATGGCTACACCTTC. This sequence encodes CASSLSMWGTYGYTF.